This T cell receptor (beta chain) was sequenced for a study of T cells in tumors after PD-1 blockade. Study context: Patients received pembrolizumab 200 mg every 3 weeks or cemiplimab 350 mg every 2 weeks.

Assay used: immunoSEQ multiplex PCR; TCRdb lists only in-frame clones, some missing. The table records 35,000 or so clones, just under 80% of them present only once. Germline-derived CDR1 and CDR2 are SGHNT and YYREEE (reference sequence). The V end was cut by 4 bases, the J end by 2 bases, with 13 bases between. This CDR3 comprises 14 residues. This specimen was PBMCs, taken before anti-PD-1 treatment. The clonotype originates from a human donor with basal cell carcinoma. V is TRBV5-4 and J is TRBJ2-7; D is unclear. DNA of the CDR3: TGTGCCAGCAGCGGAGCCCTGGGCACCTACGAGCAGTACTTC. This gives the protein CASSGALGTYEQYF. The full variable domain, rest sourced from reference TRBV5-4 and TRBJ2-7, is ETGVTQSPTHLIKTRGQQVTLRCSSQSGHNTVSWYQQALGQGPQFIFQYYREEENGRGNFPPRFSGLQFPNYSSELNVNALELDDSALYLCASSGALGTYEQYFGPGTRLTVT.